This T cell receptor (beta chain) is from a study of metastatic and nonmetastatic thyroid tumors. At the level of the study: A comparison of repertoires was made across blood and tumor or nodule tissue from malignant and benign thyroid patients.

Under the authors' procedure: Clinicopathological groups of papillary thyroid cancer showed CDR3 differences that were used to build a distant-metastasis classifier. From the PCR reads, TCRdb re-called clones with MiXCR. The V and J calls come from TCRdb's annotation, not from the publication. The sample consists of roughly 83,000 clones, 14% to 15% of them appearing once. This clone appeared many times. Its specificity is unknown. Study-wide points: As reported, TCR beta diversity in blood and tumor was significantly higher in malignant thyroid tumors than in benign nodules.

Until they underwent thyroid surgery, no patient had received any treatment. The sequence was collected from a female donor with papillary thyroid cancer or a benign thyroid nodule (not recorded which). Some clones in this sample may be carry-over from other donors' samples. Sequencing used blood.

The CDR3 loop is CASSPRTGGSTEAFF. CDR3 bases: TGTGCCAGTAGTCCCCGGACAGGCGGAAGCACTGAAGCTTTCTTT. The V and J genes are TRBV19 and TRBJ1-1, with 7 bases lining up with TRBD1. This CDR3 has 15 amino acids. V gave up 5 bases and J gave up 4 bases; unmatched junction bases: 10. The germline CDR1 and CDR2 sequences are LNHDA and SQIVND (reference sequence).